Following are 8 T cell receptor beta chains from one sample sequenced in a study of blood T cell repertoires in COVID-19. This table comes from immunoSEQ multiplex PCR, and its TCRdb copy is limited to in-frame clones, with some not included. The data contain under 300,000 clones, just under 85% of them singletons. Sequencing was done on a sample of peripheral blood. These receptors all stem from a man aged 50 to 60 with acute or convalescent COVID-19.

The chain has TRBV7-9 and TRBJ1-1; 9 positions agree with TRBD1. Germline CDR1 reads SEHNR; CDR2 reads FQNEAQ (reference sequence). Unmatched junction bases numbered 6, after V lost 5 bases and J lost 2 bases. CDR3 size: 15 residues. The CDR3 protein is CASSPHRGLNTEAFF. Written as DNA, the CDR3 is TGTGCCAGCAGCCCACACAGGGGGCTCAACACTGAAGCTTTCTTT.

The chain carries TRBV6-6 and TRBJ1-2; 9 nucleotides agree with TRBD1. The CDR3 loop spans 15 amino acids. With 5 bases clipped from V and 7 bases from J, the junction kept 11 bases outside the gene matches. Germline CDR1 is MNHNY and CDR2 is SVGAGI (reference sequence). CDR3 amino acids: CASSHPTGGVSGYTF. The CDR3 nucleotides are TGTGCCAGCAGTCATCCGACAGGGGGGGTTAGTGGCTACACCTTC.

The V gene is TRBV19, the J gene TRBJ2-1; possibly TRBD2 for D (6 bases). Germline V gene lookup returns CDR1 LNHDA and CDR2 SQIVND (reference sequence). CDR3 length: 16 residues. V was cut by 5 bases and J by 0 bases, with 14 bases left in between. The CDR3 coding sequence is TGTGCCAGTAGTGGTAAGCGGGTGAGCTCCTACAATGAGCAGTTCTTC. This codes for CASSGKRVSSYNEQFF.

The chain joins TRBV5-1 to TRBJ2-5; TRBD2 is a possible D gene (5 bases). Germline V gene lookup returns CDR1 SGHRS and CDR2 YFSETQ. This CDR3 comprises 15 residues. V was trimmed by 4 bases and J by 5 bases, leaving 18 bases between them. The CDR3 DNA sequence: TGCGCCAGCAGCCACGACGGAGGCTCCAGGGAGACCCAGTACTTC. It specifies CASSHDGGSRETQYF.

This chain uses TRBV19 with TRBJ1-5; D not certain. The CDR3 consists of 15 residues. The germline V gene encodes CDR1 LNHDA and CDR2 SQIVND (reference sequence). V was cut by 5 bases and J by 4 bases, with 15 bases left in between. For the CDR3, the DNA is TGTGCCAGTAGTCCGAACCTCGGGTGGAATCAGCCCCAGCATTTT. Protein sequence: CASSPNLGWNQPQHF.

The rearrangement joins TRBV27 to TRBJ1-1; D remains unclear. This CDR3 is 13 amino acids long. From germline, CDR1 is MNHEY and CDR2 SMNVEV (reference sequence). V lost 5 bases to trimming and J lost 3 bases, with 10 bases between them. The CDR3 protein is CASSPWEHTEAFF. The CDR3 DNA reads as TGTGCCAGCAGTCCTTGGGAGCACACTGAAGCTTTCTTT.

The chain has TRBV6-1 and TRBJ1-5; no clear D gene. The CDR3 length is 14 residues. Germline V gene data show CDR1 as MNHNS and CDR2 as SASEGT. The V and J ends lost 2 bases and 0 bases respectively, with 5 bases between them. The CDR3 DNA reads TGTGCCAGCAGTGAACACGGTAGCAATCAGCCCCAGCATTTT. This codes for CASSEHGSNQPQHF.

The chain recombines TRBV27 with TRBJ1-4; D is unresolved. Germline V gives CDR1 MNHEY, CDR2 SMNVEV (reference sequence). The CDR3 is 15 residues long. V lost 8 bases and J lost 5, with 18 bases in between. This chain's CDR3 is CASRPSRRNNEKLFF. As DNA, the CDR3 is TGTGCCAGCCGGCCGTCTCGGCGGAACAATGAAAAACTGTTTTTT.